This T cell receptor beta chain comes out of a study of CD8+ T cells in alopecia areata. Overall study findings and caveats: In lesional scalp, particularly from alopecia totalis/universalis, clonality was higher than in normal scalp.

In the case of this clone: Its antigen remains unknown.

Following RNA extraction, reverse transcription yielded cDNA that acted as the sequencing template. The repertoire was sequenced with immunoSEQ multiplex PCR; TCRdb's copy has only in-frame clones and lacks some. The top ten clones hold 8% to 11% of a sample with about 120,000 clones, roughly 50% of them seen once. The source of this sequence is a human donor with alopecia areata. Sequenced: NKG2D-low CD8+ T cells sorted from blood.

This CDR3 reads CSVVGQTYEQYF. Here the CDR3 DNA reads TGCAGCGTTGTGGGACAGACCTACGAGCAGTACTTC. V gene TRBV29-1 combines with J gene TRBJ2-7, with 7 bases fitting TRBD1. V trimming: 4 bases; J trimming: 2 bases; junction bases outside the gene matches: 2. The CDR3 is 12 residues long. The V gene's germline CDR1 is SQVTM and CDR2 ANQGSEA.